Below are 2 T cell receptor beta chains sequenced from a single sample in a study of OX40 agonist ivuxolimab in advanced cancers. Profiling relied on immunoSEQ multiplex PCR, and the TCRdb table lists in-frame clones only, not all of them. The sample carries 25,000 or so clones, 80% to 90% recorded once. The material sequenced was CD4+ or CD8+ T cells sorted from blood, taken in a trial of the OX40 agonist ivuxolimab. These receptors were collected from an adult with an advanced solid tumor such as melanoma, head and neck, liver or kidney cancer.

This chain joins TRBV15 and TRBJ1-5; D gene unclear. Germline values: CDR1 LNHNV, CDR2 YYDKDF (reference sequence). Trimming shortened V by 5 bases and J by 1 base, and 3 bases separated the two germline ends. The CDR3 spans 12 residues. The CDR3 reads CATSLSNQPQHF. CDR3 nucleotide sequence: TGTGCCACCAGCCTGAGCAATCAGCCCCAGCATTTT.

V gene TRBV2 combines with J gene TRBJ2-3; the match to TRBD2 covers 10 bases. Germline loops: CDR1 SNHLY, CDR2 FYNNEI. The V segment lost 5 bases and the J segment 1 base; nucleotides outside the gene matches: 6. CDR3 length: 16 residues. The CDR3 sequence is CASSPVLAGGTDTQYF. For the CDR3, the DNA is TGTGCCAGCAGTCCGGTGCTAGCGGGAGGCACAGATACGCAGTATTTT.